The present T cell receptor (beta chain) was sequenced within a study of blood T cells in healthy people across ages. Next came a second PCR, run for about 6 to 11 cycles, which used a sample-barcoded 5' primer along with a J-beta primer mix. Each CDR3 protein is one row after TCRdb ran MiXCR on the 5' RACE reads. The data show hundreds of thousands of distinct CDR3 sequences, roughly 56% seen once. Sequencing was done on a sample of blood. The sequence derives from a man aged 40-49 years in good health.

The CDR3 loop reads CASSLLLKGLGYTF. CDR3 nucleotides: TGTGCCAGCAGTTTGCTTCTTAAGGGATTGGGCTACACCTTC. The rearrangement joins TRBV12-3 or TRBV12-4 to TRBJ1-2; D is unclear. The CDR3 contains 14 residues. Trimming removed 3 bases at V and 8 bases at J, with 16 bases between.